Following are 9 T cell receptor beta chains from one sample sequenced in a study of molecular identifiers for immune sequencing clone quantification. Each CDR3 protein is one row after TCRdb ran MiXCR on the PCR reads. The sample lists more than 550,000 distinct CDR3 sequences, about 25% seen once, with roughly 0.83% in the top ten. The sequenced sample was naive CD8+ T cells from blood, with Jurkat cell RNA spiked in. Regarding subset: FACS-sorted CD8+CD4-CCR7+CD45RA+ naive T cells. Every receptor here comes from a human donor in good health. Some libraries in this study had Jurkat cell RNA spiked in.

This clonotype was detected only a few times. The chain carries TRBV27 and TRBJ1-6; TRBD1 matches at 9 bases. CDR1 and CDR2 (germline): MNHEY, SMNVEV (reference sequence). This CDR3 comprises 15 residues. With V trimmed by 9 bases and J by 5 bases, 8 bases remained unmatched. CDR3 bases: TGTGCCAGTCTCCGGGACAGGGACGATAATTCACCCCTCCACTTT. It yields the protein CASLRDRDDNSPLHF.

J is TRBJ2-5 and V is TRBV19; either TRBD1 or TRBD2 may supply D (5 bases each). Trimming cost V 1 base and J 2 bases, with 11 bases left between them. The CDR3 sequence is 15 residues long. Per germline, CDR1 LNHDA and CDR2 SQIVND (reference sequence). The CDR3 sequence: CASSIVRGRQETQYF. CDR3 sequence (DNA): TGTGCCAGTAGTATAGTTCGGGGACGGCAAGAGACCCAGTACTTC.

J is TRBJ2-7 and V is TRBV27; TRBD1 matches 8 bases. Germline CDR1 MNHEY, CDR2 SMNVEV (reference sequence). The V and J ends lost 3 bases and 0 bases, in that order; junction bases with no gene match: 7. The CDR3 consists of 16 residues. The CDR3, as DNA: TGTGCCAGCAGTTTCTCGGTGACAGGGGCCTCCTACGAGCAGTACTTC. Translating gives CASSFSVTGASYEQYF.

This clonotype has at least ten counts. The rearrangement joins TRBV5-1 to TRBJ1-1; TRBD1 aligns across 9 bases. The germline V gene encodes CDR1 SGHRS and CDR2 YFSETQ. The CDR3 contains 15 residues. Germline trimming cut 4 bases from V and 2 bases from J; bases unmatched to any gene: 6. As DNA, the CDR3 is TGCGCCAGCAGCCCAGGACAGGGGATTAACACTGAAGCTTTCTTT. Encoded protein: CASSPGQGINTEAFF. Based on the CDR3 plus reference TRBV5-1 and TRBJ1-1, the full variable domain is KAGVTQTPRYLIKTRGQQVTLSCSPISGHRSVSWYQQTPGQGLQFLFEYFSETQRNKGNFPGRFSGRQFSNSRSEMNVSTLELGDSALYLCASSPGQGINTEAFFGQGTRLTVV.

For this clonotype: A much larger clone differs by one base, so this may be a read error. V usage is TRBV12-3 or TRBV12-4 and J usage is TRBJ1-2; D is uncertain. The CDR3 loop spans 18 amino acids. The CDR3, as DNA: TGTTCCAGCAGTTCACGGCATGGGAGCGTGCACTCTAACTATGGCTACACCTTC. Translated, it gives CSSSSRHGSVHSNYGYTF.

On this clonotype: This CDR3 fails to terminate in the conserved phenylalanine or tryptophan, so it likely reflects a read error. For the CDR3, the DNA is TGTGCCAGCAGTTTAGGGCCAGCCCCCTACGAGCAGTACTCC. It is translated as CASSLGPAPYEQYS. The chain employs TRBV12-3 or TRBV12-4 and TRBJ2-7, with D unresolved. CDR3 length equals 14 residues. Trimming pared 1 base from V and 2 bases from J, leaving 9 bases between.

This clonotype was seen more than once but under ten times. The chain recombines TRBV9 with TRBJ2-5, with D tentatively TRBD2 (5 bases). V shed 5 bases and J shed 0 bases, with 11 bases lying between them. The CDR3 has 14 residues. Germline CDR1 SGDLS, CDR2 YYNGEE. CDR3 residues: CASSSDWDQETQYF. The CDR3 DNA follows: TGTGCCAGCAGTTCGGACTGGGACCAAGAGACCCAGTACTTC.

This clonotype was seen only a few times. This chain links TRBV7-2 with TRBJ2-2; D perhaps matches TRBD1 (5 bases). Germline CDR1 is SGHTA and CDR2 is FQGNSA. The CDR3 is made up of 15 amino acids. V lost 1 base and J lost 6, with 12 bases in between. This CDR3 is CASSLVGPGSGELFF. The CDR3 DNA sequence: TGTGCCAGCAGCTTAGTAGGGCCAGGGTCCGGGGAGCTGTTTTTT.

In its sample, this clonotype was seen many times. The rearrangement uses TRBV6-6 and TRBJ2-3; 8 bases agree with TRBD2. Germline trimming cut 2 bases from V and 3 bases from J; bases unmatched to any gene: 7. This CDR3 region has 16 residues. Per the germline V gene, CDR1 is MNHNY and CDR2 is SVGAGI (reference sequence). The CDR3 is CASSYRLGGATDTQYF. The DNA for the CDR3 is TGTGCCAGCAGTTACAGGCTCGGGGGGGCTACAGATACGCAGTATTTT.